The sequence of this T cell receptor beta chain was determined in a study of blood T cells in healthy people across ages. The germline V gene encodes CDR1 SGHRS and CDR2 YFSETQ. The CDR3 loop spans 15 amino acids. V was cut by 1 base and J by 2 bases, with 7 bases left in between. A second about 7 to 11 cycle PCR used barcoded and J-beta primers. TCRdb passed the 5' RACE reads through MiXCR, listing each CDR3 protein once. Here the sample spans 550,000 to 600,000 distinct CDR3 sequences, 27% being singletons. This chain connects TRBV5-1 to TRBJ2-6; D is undetermined. The receptor was isolated from an older woman in good health. Sequenced material: blood. The CDR3 nucleotides read TGCGCCAGCAGCTTGACAGATCCTGGGGCCAACGTCCTGACTTTC. Translation: CASSLTDPGANVLTF.